The rows below give T cell receptor beta chains drawn from one sample of a study of human T cells and chemical hapten exposure. Via MiXCR, TCRdb re-called the RACE reads, giving one row per CDR3 protein. The sample consists of approximately 69,000 distinct CDR3 sequences, 10% of them appearing once. Sequences were derived from whole blood, sampled in connection with sensitization to the hapten diphenylcyclopropenone (DPC). Source of these receptors: a woman in her forties or fifties with alopecia areata. Some clones in this sample may be carry-over from other donors' samples. CDR3s include the opening cysteine and the closing phenylalanine or tryptophan. Each record gives: D gene, clone size, J gene, V gene, CDR3 DNA, CDR3 protein. D genes are given only for firm matches. The size of a clone is reported for some rows only, either as once, few or many, or as a class for expanded clones.

D gene: TRBD2; clone size: few; J gene: TRBJ2-1; V gene: TRBV20-1; CDR3 DNA: TGCAGTGCTAGACGCGGGGGGCCCTACAATGAGCAGTTCTTC; CDR3 protein: CSARRGGPYNEQFF
D gene: TRBD1; clone size: many; J gene: TRBJ1-2; V gene: TRBV2; CDR3 DNA: TGTGCCAGCCGGGACAGGGGGTCAGCTAACTATGGCTACACCTTC; CDR3 protein: CASRDRGSANYGYTF
D gene: NA; clone size: many; J gene: TRBJ2-1; V gene: TRBV11-2; CDR3 DNA: TGTGCCAGCAGCTTCGGTTCCGGTCCCTACAATGAGCAGTTCTTC; CDR3 protein: CASSFGSGPYNEQFF
D gene: TRBD2; clone size: NA; J gene: TRBJ2-3; V gene: TRBV4-1; CDR3 DNA: TGCGCCAGCAGCCAAGTGGCCAGCGGGAGAGGCACAGATACGCAGTATTTT; CDR3 protein: CASSQVASGRGTDTQYF
D gene: NA; clone size: many; J gene: TRBJ1-6; V gene: TRBV7-6; CDR3 DNA: TGTGCCAGCAGCCCAGGATCCGGGAGTTCACCCCTCCACTTT; CDR3 protein: CASSPGSGSSPLHF
D gene: NA; clone size: many; J gene: TRBJ2-1; V gene: TRBV29-1; CDR3 DNA: TGCAGCGTTGTTAGGGGCCACAATGAGCAGTTCTTC; CDR3 protein: CSVVRGHNEQFF
D gene: NA; clone size: many; J gene: TRBJ2-7; V gene: TRBV7-6; CDR3 DNA: TGTGCCAGCAGCCTGGACGGGAACTACGAGCAGTACTTC; CDR3 protein: CASSLDGNYEQYF
D gene: NA; clone size: many; J gene: TRBJ1-6; V gene: TRBV11-2; CDR3 DNA: TGTGCCAGCAGCTTAGTCCCAGGGGTTGTAAGTTCACCCCTCCACTTT; CDR3 protein: CASSLVPGVVSSPLHF
D gene: TRBD2; clone size: many; J gene: TRBJ2-3; V gene: TRBV5-1; CDR3 DNA: TGCGCCAGCAGCTTGTTCGGTGCGGGAGGAGCAGATACGCAGTATTTT; CDR3 protein: CASSLFGAGGADTQYF
D gene: TRBD1; clone size: NA; J gene: TRBJ2-4; V gene: TRBV20-1; CDR3 DNA: TGCAGTGCTCTAACAGGGGTTGGAAACATTCAGTACTTC; CDR3 protein: CSALTGVGNIQYF
D gene: NA; clone size: few; J gene: TRBJ1-1; V gene: TRBV3-1; CDR3 DNA: TGTGCCAGCAGCCTCGACGCGTGGTCCCCTGAAGCTTTCTTT; CDR3 protein: CASSLDAWSPEAFF
D gene: NA; clone size: many; J gene: TRBJ2-5; V gene: TRBV2; CDR3 DNA: TGTGCCAGCAGTGAACAGGGTCTAGCGCAAGAGACCCAGTACTTC; CDR3 protein: CASSEQGLAQETQYF
D gene: TRBD2; clone size: NA; J gene: TRBJ2-7; V gene: TRBV18; CDR3 DNA: TGTGCCAGCTCACCAATCCCTAGCGGGGGAGGCGAGCAGTACTTC; CDR3 protein: CASSPIPSGGGEQYF
D gene: NA; clone size: NA; J gene: TRBJ2-2; V gene: TRBV7-6; CDR3 DNA: TGTGCCAGCAGCAAAGGAGTGACCGGGGAGCTGTTTTTT; CDR3 protein: CASSKGVTGELFF
D gene: TRBD2; clone size: few; J gene: TRBJ2-1; V gene: TRBV9; CDR3 DNA: TGTGCCAGCAGCCCTAGCGGACCAATCTACAATGAGCAGTTCTTC; CDR3 protein: CASSPSGPIYNEQFF
D gene: NA; clone size: few; J gene: TRBJ1-2; V gene: TRBV18; CDR3 DNA: TGTGCCAGCTCACCATCCGGGAAATCGGGCTCTTACACCTTC; CDR3 protein: CASSPSGKSGSYTF
D gene: TRBD2; clone size: few; J gene: TRBJ2-1; V gene: TRBV7-9; CDR3 DNA: TGTGCCAGCAGCTTAGGAAGCGGGAGGGTCATCAATGAGCAGTTCTTC; CDR3 protein: CASSLGSGRVINEQFF
D gene: TRBD1; clone size: NA; J gene: TRBJ2-7; V gene: TRBV3-1; CDR3 DNA: TGTGCCAGCAGCGCCGGGACAGGGAAGGTCTACGAGCAGTACTTC; CDR3 protein: CASSAGTGKVYEQYF
D gene: TRBD1; clone size: many; J gene: TRBJ2-7; V gene: TRBV29-1; CDR3 DNA: TGCAGCGTTGGGGACAGGGACTACGAGCAGTACTTC; CDR3 protein: CSVGDRDYEQYF
D gene: TRBD2; clone size: many; J gene: TRBJ2-1; V gene: TRBV7-2; CDR3 DNA: TGTGCCAGCAGTCGATTAGCGGGAGGGACGTACAATGAGCAGTTCTTC; CDR3 protein: CASSRLAGGTYNEQFF
D gene: NA; clone size: NA; J gene: TRBJ1-4; V gene: TRBV5-4; CDR3 DNA: TGTGCCAGCAGCCTGAATGAAAAACTGTTTTTT; CDR3 protein: CASSLNEKLFF
D gene: NA; clone size: few; J gene: TRBJ1-1; V gene: TRBV29-1; CDR3 DNA: TGCAGCGCAGGACATAAAATGAACACTGAAGCTTTCTTT; CDR3 protein: CSAGHKMNTEAFF
D gene: TRBD1; clone size: many; J gene: TRBJ1-1; V gene: TRBV20-1; CDR3 DNA: TGCAGTGCTAGAGAGTTCAGGGGGCTGAACACTGAAGCTTTCTTT; CDR3 protein: CSAREFRGLNTEAFF
D gene: NA; clone size: NA; J gene: TRBJ2-3; V gene: TRBV7-2; CDR3 DNA: TGTGCCAGCAGCTACCCTGGTTTAAACACAGATACGCAGTATTTT; CDR3 protein: CASSYPGLNTDTQYF
D gene: NA; clone size: many; J gene: TRBJ2-6; V gene: TRBV5-1; CDR3 DNA: TGCGCCAGCAGTCTGGCGGGGTCTGGGGCCAACGTCCTGACTTTC; CDR3 protein: CASSLAGSGANVLTF
D gene: NA; clone size: many; J gene: TRBJ1-4; V gene: TRBV20-1; CDR3 DNA: TGCAGTGCTAGGGCATATGGTTCGGCTAATGAAAAACTGTTTTTT; CDR3 protein: CSARAYGSANEKLFF
D gene: TRBD2; clone size: NA; J gene: TRBJ2-1; V gene: TRBV7-3; CDR3 DNA: TGTGCCAGCAGCCCCGGGCTAGCGGGCCTAAGCTCCTACAATGAGCAGTTCTTC; CDR3 protein: CASSPGLAGLSSYNEQFF